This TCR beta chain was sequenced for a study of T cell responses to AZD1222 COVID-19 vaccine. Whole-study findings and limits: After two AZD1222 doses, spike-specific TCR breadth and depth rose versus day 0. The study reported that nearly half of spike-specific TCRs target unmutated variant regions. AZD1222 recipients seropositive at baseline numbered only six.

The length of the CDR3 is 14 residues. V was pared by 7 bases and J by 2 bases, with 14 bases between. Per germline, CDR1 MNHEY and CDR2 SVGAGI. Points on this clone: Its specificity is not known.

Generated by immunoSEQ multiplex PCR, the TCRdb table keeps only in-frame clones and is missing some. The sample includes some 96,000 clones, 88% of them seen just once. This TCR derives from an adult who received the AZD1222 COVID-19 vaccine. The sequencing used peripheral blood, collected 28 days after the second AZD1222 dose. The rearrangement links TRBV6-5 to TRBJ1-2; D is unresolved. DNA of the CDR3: TGTGCCAGCACCCCGGTTGTGGGGAACTATGGCTACACCTTC. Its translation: CASTPVVGNYGYTF.